The 7 T cell receptor beta chains reported below all come from one sample, sequenced in a study of CD8 T cells in ankylosing spondylitis. TCRdb re-analysed the 5' RACE reads in MiXCR, keeping a single row per CDR3 protein. The sample gives 200,000 or so distinct CDR3 sequences, roughly 26% of which show up once; roughly 6.7% is in the top ten. The sequencing sample was made of blood, either unsorted or a sorted T cell fraction (not recorded which). These receptors all stem from a male donor with ankylosing spondylitis or in good health (not recorded which).

This clonotype has a count of ten or more. The V call is TRBV5-1, the J call TRBJ2-1; D unresolved. Germline CDR1 SGHRS, CDR2 YFSETQ. CDR3 size: 14 residues. Trimming removed 0 bases from V and 2 bases from J, with 6 bases in between. CDR3 DNA: TGCGCCAGCAGCTTGGATGGGGCCTACAATGAGCAGTTCTTC. Its translation: CASSLDGAYNEQFF.

The chain couples TRBV29-1 to TRBJ2-1; no reliable D call. V lost 1 base, J lost 14 bases, and 15 bases lay in between. This CDR3 is built from 12 residues. Germline V gives CDR1 SQVTM, CDR2 ANQGSEA. The CDR3 region has the DNA TGCAGCGTTGAAGGCGACGATCGAAGGGAGTTCTTC. This sequence encodes CSVEGDDRREFF.

This chain uses TRBV20-1 with TRBJ2-7; possibly TRBD1 for D (6 bases). V gave up 6 bases and J gave up 2 bases, with 14 bases separating them. The CDR3 has 13 amino acids. From germline, CDR1 is DFQATT and CDR2 SNEGSKA (reference sequence). The CDR3 sequence: CSANRDTAYEQYF. In DNA form, the CDR3 reads TGCAGTGCGAACCGGGACACAGCCTACGAGCAGTACTTC.

This clonotype was detected once. V usage is TRBV7-6 and J usage is TRBJ2-2; 9 bases are a match to TRBD2. Germline V CDR1 and CDR2: SGHVS, FNYEAQ. The CDR3 is made up of 17 amino acids. The V gene end was trimmed by 0 bases and the J gene end by 2 bases; junction bases not matched to a gene: 4. For the CDR3, the DNA is TGTGCCAGCAGCTTAGCGAGTCTAGCGGGAAACACCGGGGAGCTGTTTTTT. This encodes CASSLASLAGNTGELFF.

The J gene is TRBJ2-7, the V gene TRBV20-1; 7 nucleotides match TRBD1. J was trimmed by 1 base and V by 6 bases; bases with no gene match: 9. CDR1 and CDR2 from the germline V gene are DFQATT and SNEGSKA (reference sequence). This CDR3 has 14 residues. CDR3 in DNA: TGCAGTGCGTTGGGACAGAAAGTTTCCTACGAGCAGTACTTC. Amino acid sequence: CSALGQKVSYEQYF.

This clonotype was picked up many times. The rearrangement links TRBV25-1 to TRBJ2-7, with D tentatively TRBD1 (5 bases). The CDR3 spans 15 residues. The V end was cut by 4 bases, the J end by 1 base, with 14 bases between. The V gene's germline CDR1 is MGHDK and CDR2 SYGVNS. In DNA, the CDR3 is TGTGCCAGCAGTGCTACAGGACCAGGTTCCTACGAGCAGTACTTC. Its protein is CASSATGPGSYEQYF.

This clonotype was seen only a few times. CDR3 sequence: CSARGDRGEQYF. CDR3 DNA sequence: TGCAGTGCTAGAGGGGACAGGGGCGAGCAGTACTTC. The chain is built from TRBV20-1 and TRBJ2-7, with TRBD1 matching 10 bases. Trimming at V came to 1 base and at J to 6 bases, leaving 0 bases not matched to a gene. The CDR3 totals 12 residues. CDR1 is DFQATT, CDR2 SNEGSKA, per germline (reference sequence).